What follows are 21 T cell receptor beta chains derived from one specimen sequenced in a study of cytomegalovirus exposure and HLA in healthy donors. The table came from immunoSEQ multiplex PCR; TCRdb's copy has only in-frame clones and leaves some out. The sample shows 120,000 to 150,000 clones, roughly nine tenths of them seen only once. The source material was PBMCs. These receptors all stem from a young woman in good health and CMV-seropositive.

The rearrangement uses TRBV29-1 and TRBJ2-1; TRBD2 agrees at 8 bases. The CDR3 spans 12 residues. The V segment lost 7 bases and the J segment 4 bases; nucleotides outside the gene matches: 3. Germline lookup yields CDR1 SQVTM and CDR2 ANQGSEA. The CDR3 bases are TGCAGCGGCGGGGGGAGGTACAATGAGCAGTTCTTC. Amino acids: CSGGGRYNEQFF.

The chain uses TRBV4-2 and TRBJ2-3; 9 nucleotides line up with TRBD1. Germline V lookup: CDR1 LGHNA, CDR2 YNFKEQ. V was pared by 4 bases and J by 3 bases, with 11 bases of the junction left unmatched. The CDR3 runs to 17 residues. The CDR3 reads CASSPVRLGQGTDTQYF. CDR3 DNA: TGTGCCAGCAGCCCAGTTAGGCTGGGACAGGGTACAGATACGCAGTATTTT.

V and J are TRBV6-5 and TRBJ1-3, with TRBD1 matching over 8 bases. The CDR3 contains 15 residues. Germline V gene data show CDR1 as MNHEY and CDR2 as SVGAGI. V was clipped by 6 bases and J by 3 bases; unmatched bases: 7. The CDR3 sequence is CASRSQGAFGNTIYF. DNA of the CDR3: TGTGCCAGCAGATCCCAGGGGGCCTTTGGAAACACCATATATTTT.

This clone was observed a handful of times. The rearrangement uses TRBV10-3 and TRBJ1-1, with 7 positions matching TRBD1. The junction had 10 bases not matched to a gene; V was cut back by 11 bases and J by 4 bases. The length of the CDR3 is 13 residues. Germline CDR1 reads ENHRY; CDR2 reads SYGVKD. In DNA, the CDR3 is TGTGCCGTGAGGGGACAGTTCTCCACTGAAGCTTTCTTT. This gives the protein CAVRGQFSTEAFF.

The V gene is TRBV7-6, the J gene TRBJ2-3; TRBD2 matches at 8 bases. Germline CDR1 reads SGHVS; CDR2 reads FNYEAQ. V was pared by 5 bases and J by 2 bases, with 9 bases of the junction left unmatched. This CDR3 comprises 16 residues. In DNA form, the CDR3 reads TGTGCCAGCAGCGATGAAGCGGGAGACTTCACAGATACGCAGTATTTT. Translation gives CASSDEAGDFTDTQYF.

This clone appeared once. The chain recombines TRBV28 with TRBJ1-2, with D unclear. Germline CDR1 is MDHEN and CDR2 is SYDVKM. The CDR3 contains 14 residues. The germline V and J ends were trimmed by 7 bases and 4 bases, with 16 bases remaining between them. CDR3 sequence: CASTPGSLGYGYTF. The CDR3, as DNA: TGTGCCAGCACCCCGGGCTCACTAGGCTATGGCTACACCTTC.

This chain joins TRBV19 and TRBJ2-1; 7 nucleotides agree with TRBD1. Germline CDR1 LNHDA, CDR2 SQIVND (reference sequence). With 3 bases clipped from V and 7 bases from J, the junction kept 6 bases outside the gene matches. The length of the CDR3 is 14 residues. CDR3 nucleotides: TGTGCCAGTAGTATGTTGCAGGGGGTTAATGAGCAGTTCTTC. Its protein is CASSMLQGVNEQFF.

This clone was seen a single time. This rearrangement joins TRBV4-1 to TRBJ2-4; maybe TRBD1 (5 bases). Germline V gives CDR1 MGHRA, CDR2 YSYEKL. Trimming left V 2 bases short and J 0 bases short, with 8 bases between. CDR3 length: 15 amino acids. This chain's CDR3 is CASSQQGLAKNIQYF. The DNA for the CDR3 is TGCGCCAGCAGCCAACAGGGATTAGCCAAAAACATTCAGTACTTC.

The rearrangement uses TRBV28 and TRBJ1-5; D is ambiguous. Germline V gene sequence: CDR1 MDHEN, CDR2 SYDVKM. V was cut by 6 bases and J by 5 bases, with 8 bases left in between. CDR3 length equals 12 residues. The CDR3 nucleotides are TGTGCCAGCAGAGTCCAGGATCAGCCCCAGCATTTT. Amino acids: CASRVQDQPQHF.

The chain combines TRBV4-1 with TRBJ2-5, with D possibly matching TRBD1 (7 bases). CDR3 length: 15 residues. V was pared by 7 bases and J by 9 bases, with 24 bases between. Germline V lookup: CDR1 MGHRA, CDR2 YSYEKL. The CDR3 nucleotides read TGCGCCAGCAAACAGGCGGACAGGCCACCGGGGGCCCAGTACTTC. Protein sequence: CASKQADRPPGAQYF.

This CDR3 is CASSARLAGAYEQYF. The CDR3 bases are TGTGCCAGCAGCGCAAGACTAGCGGGAGCCTACGAGCAGTACTTC. The V call is TRBV11-3, the J call TRBJ2-7, with TRBD2 matching over 12 bases. This CDR3 has 15 residues. From germline, CDR1 is SGHNT and CDR2 YENEEA. After removal of 5 bases from V and 2 bases from J, the junction contained 4 bases not matched to a gene.

This sequence joins TRBV5-6 and TRBJ1-1; 8 nucleotides match TRBD1. Germline V gene data show CDR1 as SGHDT and CDR2 as YYEEEE. This CDR3 is 15 amino acids long. V dropped 4 bases and J dropped 6; count of bases not matched to a gene: 11. CDR3 amino acids: CASSAGQGNVPEAFF. Here the CDR3 DNA reads TGTGCCAGCAGCGCCGGACAGGGAAACGTTCCTGAAGCTTTCTTT.

This clone came up a few times. The chain links TRBV7-6 to TRBJ2-7; D might be TRBD1 (6 bases). V lost 1 base and J 5 bases, leaving 12 bases between the germline ends. The CDR3 is made up of 14 amino acids. The germline V gene has CDR1 SGHVS and CDR2 FNYEAQ. CDR3 in DNA: TGTGCCAGCAGCTTAGTGGCCAGGGGAGACGAGCAGTACTTC. It encodes CASSLVARGDEQYF. Full variable domain (rest looked up from reference TRBV7-6 and TRBJ2-7): GAGVSQSPRYKVTKRGQDVALRCDPISGHVSLYWYRQALGQGPEFLTYFNYEAQQDKSGLPNDRFSAERPEGSISTLTIQRTEQRDSAMYRCASSLVARGDEQYFGPGTRLTVT.

The rearrangement joins TRBV5-1 to TRBJ1-4; tentative D call: TRBD1 (5 bases). This CDR3 has 14 amino acids. V lost 5 bases and J lost 9, with 17 bases in between. Germline assignment: CDR1 SGHRS and CDR2 YFSETQ. CDR3 sequence: CASRPGGVPQKLFF. The CDR3 nucleotides read TGCGCCAGCAGACCCGGGGGGGTACCTCAAAAACTGTTTTTT.

Comment on this clone: At one end the junction does not follow the germline gene, possibly because of a read error. The chain recombines TRBV10-3 with TRBJ2-7, with 11 bases fitting TRBD2. In germline, CDR1 is ENHRY, CDR2 SYGVKD. This CDR3 spans 17 amino acids. This chain's CDR3 is CAISGHYTSGSSHEQYF. The CDR3 DNA is TGTGCCATCAGTGGTCATTATACTAGCGGGAGCTCCCACGAGCAGTACTTC.

This rearrangement joins TRBV5-8 to TRBJ2-7; the match to TRBD1 covers 7 bases. V was pared by 4 bases and J by 1 base, with 11 bases of the junction left unmatched. This CDR3 region has 16 residues. CDR1 is SGHTS and CDR2 is YDEGEE in the germline V gene. CDR3 protein: CASSVPSGRGSYEQYF. CDR3 nucleotides: TGTGCCAGCAGCGTCCCCTCCGGCAGGGGGTCCTACGAGCAGTACTTC.

This chain connects TRBV27 to TRBJ1-2, with D perhaps TRBD1 (5 bases). CDR3 length equals 14 residues. Germline V gene data show CDR1 as MNHEY and CDR2 as SMNVEV (reference sequence). V was trimmed by 10 bases and J by 4 bases, leaving 19 bases between them. In DNA form, the CDR3 reads TGTGCCACTGCGGAGGGACCGATTCCCTATGGCTACACCTTC. Encoded protein: CATAEGPIPYGYTF.

This sequence joins TRBV5-4 and TRBJ2-3; weak D call: TRBD1 (5 bases). The V gene's germline CDR1 is SGHNT and CDR2 YYREEE (reference sequence). The V end lost 5 bases, the J end lost 3 bases, and 7 bases lay between the germline ends. The CDR3 totals 12 residues. The CDR3 reads CASSNRTDTQYF. Written as DNA, the CDR3 is TGTGCCAGCAGTAACAGGACAGATACGCAGTATTTT.

The genes are TRBV5-1 and TRBJ2-3; D possibly corresponds to TRBD2 (5 bases). The length of the CDR3 is 12 residues. Germline lookup yields CDR1 SGHRS and CDR2 YFSETQ. The V gene lost 7 bases and the J gene lost 4 bases, with 10 bases spanning the gap. This chain's CDR3 is CASALAADTQYF. In nucleotides, the CDR3 is TGCGCCAGCGCCCTAGCCGCAGATACGCAGTATTTT.

This clone has at least ten counts. CDR3 residues: CASSYSEGGNEKLFF. CDR3 in DNA: TGTGCCAGCAGTTACTCCGAGGGGGGGAATGAAAAACTGTTTTTT. The rearrangement links TRBV6-5 to TRBJ1-4, with D possibly being TRBD1 (6 bases). The germline gives CDR1 MNHEY, CDR2 SVGAGI. Trimming pared 0 bases from V and 5 bases from J, leaving 10 bases between. This CDR3 region has 15 residues.

The CDR3 spells CSVEGNRAHEQYF. In DNA, the CDR3 is TGCAGCGTTGAAGGAAACAGGGCCCACGAGCAGTACTTC. The rearrangement uses TRBV29-1 and TRBJ2-7, with a weak D call TRBD1 (6 bases). From germline, CDR1 is SQVTM and CDR2 ANQGSEA. Trimming stripped 1 base from V and 5 bases from J, with 12 bases between. CDR3 length: 13 amino acids.